Listed below are T cell receptor beta chains from one sample, sequenced in a study of blood T cell repertoires in COVID-19. Repertoires were generated with immunoSEQ multiplex PCR, while TCRdb's copy carries only in-frame clones and drops some. The sample includes about 150,000 clones, roughly 78% of them seen just once. Sequenced sample: PBMCs or T cells enriched from blood (not recorded which). Every receptor here comes from a woman between 50 and 59 years old who had recovered from COVID-19. Each CDR3 is given with its conserved first and last residue. A D gene is named only where the DNA matches it firmly. Clone size is not always given. Where it is, it says once, few, many or a class for expanded clones.

>few|TRBJ2-1|TRBD1|TRBV5-1
CASSSTGTGYNEQFF
TGCGCCAGCAGCTCAACCGGGACAGGGTACAATGAGCAGTTCTTC
>few|TRBJ1-5|NA|TRBV10-3
CAISEFSGVGQPQHF
TGTGCCATCAGTGAGTTTTCAGGGGTTGGTCAGCCCCAGCATTTT
>NA|TRBJ2-3|NA|TRBV3-1/TRBV3-2
CASSPGFTDTQYF
TGTGCCAGCAGTCCAGGGTTCACAGATACGCAGTATTTT
>NA|TRBJ1-5|NA|TRBV15
CATSRDRAGHQPQHF
TGTGCCACCAGCAGAGATCGGGCAGGGCATCAGCCCCAGCATTTT
>NA|TRBJ1-1|NA|TRBV25-1
CASRGGRNTEAFF
TGTGCCAGCCGTGGGGGCCGGAACACTGAAGCTTTCTTT
>NA|TRBJ1-1|NA|TRBV7-2
CASSSRVFTEAFF
TGTGCCAGCAGCTCCCGAGTGTTCACTGAAGCTTTCTTT
>NA|TRBJ1-1|NA|TRBV7-2
CASRSGTVNTEAFF
TGTGCCAGCAGATCCGGGACTGTGAACACTGAAGCTTTCTTT
>NA|TRBJ1-2|TRBD1|TRBV3-1/TRBV3-2
CASSPFQGQGNGYTF
TGTGCCAGCAGCCCATTCCAGGGACAGGGGAATGGCTACACCTTC
>NA|TRBJ1-5|NA|TRBV6-5
CALERAPYSNQPQHF
TGTGCCTTAGAGAGGGCTCCATATAGCAATCAGCCCCAGCATTTT
>NA|TRBJ1-6|TRBD1|TRBV2
CASSEAQGARPSPLHF
TGTGCCAGCAGTGAAGCACAGGGGGCGCGACCATCACCCCTCCACTTT
>few|TRBJ1-1|NA|TRBV18
CASSPWGGNTEAFF
TGTGCCAGCTCACCGTGGGGGGGGAACACTGAAGCTTTCTTT
>NA|TRBJ2-3|TRBD2|TRBV10-3
CAISHAGGSEDTDTQYF
TGTGCCATCAGCCATGCCGGGGGGTCAGAGGACACAGATACGCAGTATTTT
>NA|TRBJ2-2|TRBD2|TRBV10-3
CAISGRLVSGANTGELFF
TGTGCCATCAGTGGCCGCTTGGTTAGCGGGGCGAACACCGGGGAGCTGTTTTTT
>NA|TRBJ1-2|NA|TRBV28
CATLRGAGRYTF
TGTGCCACCCTAAGGGGTGCCGGCCGCTACACCTTC
>NA|TRBJ2-1|TRBD2|TRBV24-1
CATSDWGAGGHNEQFF
TGTGCCACCAGTGATTGGGGTGCGGGGGGGCACAATGAGCAGTTCTTC
>NA|TRBJ1-4|NA|TRBV9
CASSVEGNNEKLFF
TGTGCCAGCAGCGTAGAGGGGAATAATGAAAAACTGTTTTTT
>NA|TRBJ1-2|NA|TRBV28
CASTPMGSGRENYGYTF
TGTGCCAGCACCCCCATGGGATCTGGGCGGGAAAACTATGGCTACACCTTC
>NA|TRBJ2-7|NA|TRBV6-1
CASSEVLGPYYEQYF
TGTGCCAGCAGTGAAGTATTGGGGCCCTACTACGAGCAGTACTTC
>NA|TRBJ1-1|NA|TRBV7-2
CASSLDERRVTLNTEAFF
TGTGCCAGCAGCTTAGACGAGAGGAGGGTAACTTTGAACACTGAAGCTTTCTTT
>NA|TRBJ2-1|TRBD2|TRBV30
CAWRWGGLGYNEQFF
TGTGCCTGGAGATGGGGAGGGCTGGGCTACAATGAGCAGTTCTTC
>few|TRBJ2-7|TRBD1|TRBV5-4
CASSFDRGTVDEQYF
TGTGCCAGCAGCTTCGACAGGGGAACAGTCGACGAGCAGTACTTC
>NA|TRBJ1-4|TRBD1|TRBV10-3
CAISEGGGEKLFF
TGTGCCATCAGTGAAGGGGGCGGTGAAAAACTGTTTTTT
>NA|TRBJ2-3|TRBD2|TRBV2
CASRETSGGADTQYF
TGTGCCAGCAGGGAGACTAGCGGGGGGGCAGATACGCAGTATTTT